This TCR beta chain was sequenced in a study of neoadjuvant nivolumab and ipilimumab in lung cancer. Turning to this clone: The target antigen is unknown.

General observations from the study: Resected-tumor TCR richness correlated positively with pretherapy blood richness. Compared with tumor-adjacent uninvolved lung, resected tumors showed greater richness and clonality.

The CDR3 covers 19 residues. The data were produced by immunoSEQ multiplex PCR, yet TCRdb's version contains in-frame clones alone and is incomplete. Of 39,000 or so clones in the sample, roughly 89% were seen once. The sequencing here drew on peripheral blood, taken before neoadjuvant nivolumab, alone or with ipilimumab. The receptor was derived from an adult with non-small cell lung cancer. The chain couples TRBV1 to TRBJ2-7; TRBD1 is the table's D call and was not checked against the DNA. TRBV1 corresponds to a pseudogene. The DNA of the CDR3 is TGCACCAGCAGCCAGCCCCCTTTGGACAGGGGTCTCCTGTGGTACGAGCAGTACTTC. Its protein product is CTSSQPPLDRGLLWYEQYF.